The clone carrying this TCR beta chain was seen many times. MiXCR, run by TCRdb on the reads, gives a single entry per CDR3 protein. The table has 300,000 to 450,000 distinct CDR3 sequences, around 18% seen once; the top ten hold approximately 10%. This record comes from a study of T cell repertoires in cytomegalovirus infection. The length of the CDR3 is 17 residues. Looked up from germline, CDR1 is MNHEY and CDR2 is SVGEGT. V was clipped by 7 bases and J by 0 bases, with 16 bases between them. The source is a human donor in good health (CMV status not recorded). Some clones in this sample may be carry-over from other donors' samples. J is TRBJ2-6 and V is TRBV6-2 or TRBV6-3; D may correspond to TRBD1 or TRBD2 (5 bases each). Sequencing was done on a sample of PBMCs. The CDR3 is CASNRPDGASGANVLTF. The DNA of the CDR3 is TGTGCCAGCAACCGACCCGACGGGGCCTCTGGGGCCAACGTCCTGACTTTC.